The T cell receptor (beta chain) described here comes from a study of T cells in Graves' hyperthyroidism and ophthalmopathy. For this clonotype: Its antigen is unidentified.

Reasons for excluding patients were uncontrolled infection, other autoimmune disease, pregnancy or lactation. General study findings and limits: Most thyroid clonotypes that were expanded above 0.001 also turned up in blood.

V shed 0 bases, J shed 6 bases, and the junction held 6 bases outside the gene matches. CDR1 and CDR2 (germline): MNHEY, SVGEGT. CDR3 length: 16 amino acids. RNA transcripts were the template for amplifying TCR beta CDR3 regions. Primed by the HTBI set, a first-round RT-PCR was run on the TCR CDR3. TCRdb analysed the multiplex PCR reads with MiXCR anew, one entry per CDR3 protein. Here the sample spans about 400,000 distinct CDR3 sequences, about 15% being singletons. Source material: blood. This chain joins TRBV6-2 or TRBV6-3 and TRBJ2-2; TRBD1 aligns across 8 bases. The clonotype comes from a woman under 40 with Graves' hyperthyroidism. CDR3 loop: CASSYSAGGASGELFF. CDR3 sequence (DNA): TGTGCCAGCAGTTACTCCGCAGGGGGCGCCTCCGGGGAGCTGTTTTTT.